This T cell receptor beta chain emerged from a study of shared clonotypes between healthy human individuals. Study outcomes and limitations: Naive subsets generally exceeded memory subsets in estimated richness. What rarefaction showed was incomplete sorted-subset sequencing despite large depth.

In the case of this clone: Its antigen is not identified.

The data were produced by immunoSEQ multiplex PCR, yet TCRdb's version contains in-frame clones alone and is incomplete. The sample has millions of clones; approximately 94% are singletons. Germline V lookup: CDR1 MNHEY, CDR2 SMNVEV (reference sequence). Trimming pared 5 bases from V and 3 bases from J, leaving 12 bases between. This CDR3 region has 14 residues. Naive CD8 cells, CD45RO-negative and positively selected for CCR7, excluded terminally differentiated effector memory CD45RA+ cells. The donor cohort consisted entirely of Caucasian adults residing in Nashville, Tennessee. This TCR was recovered from a man younger than 35 in good health. V gene TRBV27 combines with J gene TRBJ2-3, with D tentatively TRBD2 (6 bases). The source material was naive CD8+ T cells sorted from blood. Written as DNA, the CDR3 is TGTGCCAGCAGTCTAAGGGACTTTACAGATACGCAGTATTTT. Amino acid sequence: CASSLRDFTDTQYF.